These 4 T cell receptor beta chains came from one sample sequenced in a study of blood T cell repertoires in COVID-19. The data were produced by immunoSEQ multiplex PCR, yet TCRdb's version contains in-frame clones alone and is incomplete. The sample yields tens of thousands of clones, approximately 74% seen once. The sequenced sample consisted of peripheral blood. Receptors were obtained from a man aged 65-85 years with COVID-19, enrolled during active disease.

The chain uses TRBV7-2 and TRBJ2-7; TRBD2 matches at 8 bases. The CDR3 is 14 amino acids. V was pared by 3 bases and J by 1 base, with 2 bases of the junction left unmatched. CDR1 is SGHTA and CDR2 is FQGNSA in the germline V gene. CDR3 protein: CASSFGGGSYEQYF. The CDR3 DNA is TGTGCCAGCAGCTTCGGCGGGGGGTCCTACGAGCAGTACTTC.

This clone showed up just a few times. The chain combines TRBV6-6 with TRBJ2-7; 7 bases fit TRBD1. In germline, CDR1 is MNHNY, CDR2 SVGAGI (reference sequence). The CDR3 covers 13 residues. Trimming cost V 0 bases and J 7 bases; bases outside gene matches: 3. The CDR3 DNA follows: TGTGCCAGCAGTTACTCGAAGGGGGCGGAGCAGTACTTC. It translates to CASSYSKGAEQYF.

This chain connects TRBV18 to TRBJ2-2; 9 bases line up with TRBD1. J was trimmed by 0 bases and V by 2 bases; bases with no gene match: 7. CDR1 is KGHSH, CDR2 LQKENI, per germline. CDR3 length: 18 amino acids. The CDR3 coding sequence is TGTGCCAGCTCACCAGGGGGACAGGGCACCTCGAACACCGGGGAGCTGTTTTTT. This translates into CASSPGGQGTSNTGELFF.

The V call is TRBV4-3, the J call TRBJ1-2; possible D gene TRBD1, 6 bases. The CDR3 extends over 15 amino acids. Trimming took off 4 bases at V and 5 bases at J, with 17 bases between the two ends. Looked up from germline, CDR1 is LGHNA and CDR2 is YSLEER. CDR3 coding DNA: TGCGCCAGCAGCCCCCTGGTGGGGGCTAGGTATGGCTACACCTTC. This encodes CASSPLVGARYGYTF.